This T cell receptor beta chain stems from a study of shared clonotypes between healthy human individuals. Study in general: Each donor had three CD4 naive, three CD4 memory, two CD8 naive and one CD8 memory plate.

Remarks on this clone: Its antigen is not known.

The CDR3 extends over 15 amino acids. V was pared by 0 bases and J by 1 base, with 8 bases between. Germline CDR1 and CDR2: LNHNV and YYDKDF (reference sequence). CD45RO-negative, CCR7-selected cells formed the naive CD8 fraction, which excluded terminally differentiated effector memory CD45RA+ cells. The input for sorted-subset replicate PCRs was approximately 190 ng DNA, 25,000 to 35,000 T cell genomes. Sequenced by immunoSEQ multiplex PCR; TCRdb stores in-frame clones only, minus some. The table has about 2.1 million clones, approximately 94% seen once. Overall study findings and caveats: Some clonotypes were shared by all four sorted-subset donors, while others were not shared. The non-shared ones had lower generation probabilities than the shared ones. Compared with memory subsets, naive subsets generally had larger estimated richness.

Sequencing input: naive CD8+ T cells from PBMCs. The sequence was collected from a man younger than 30 in good health. Some clones in this sample may be carry-over from other donors' samples. The rearrangement joins TRBV15 to TRBJ2-3, with D uncertain. CDR3 coding DNA: TGTGCCACCAGCAGAGATGGGAAGGGCACAGATACGCAGTATTTT. Encoded protein: CATSRDGKGTDTQYF.